A selection of T cell receptor beta chains follows, all from one sample in a study of molecular identifiers for immune sequencing clone quantification. TCRdb redid the calling of the PCR reads with MiXCR, one entry per CDR3 protein. The table shows more than 450,000 distinct CDR3 sequences, with about a fifth occurring only once. Sequencing was carried out using naive CD8+ T cells from blood, with Jurkat cell RNA spiked in. The source is a human donor in good health. Some libraries in this study had Jurkat cell RNA spiked in. The CDR3 runs from the conserved cysteine through the conserved F or W. Each record gives: D gene, J gene, V gene, CDR3 protein. D genes are given only for firm matches.

d_gene: TRBD2
j_gene: TRBJ2-3
v_gene: TRBV20-1
CDR3aa: CSARDRGAGGRDTDTQYF

d_gene: .
j_gene: TRBJ1-2
v_gene: TRBV19
CDR3aa: CASSIDGYGYTF

d_gene: TRBD1
j_gene: TRBJ2-5
v_gene: TRBV27
CDR3aa: CASSLWTGPQETQYF

d_gene: .
j_gene: TRBJ2-1
v_gene: TRBV29-1
CDR3aa: CSVERLVTGRGNEQFF

d_gene: TRBD1
j_gene: TRBJ2-5
v_gene: TRBV27
CDR3aa: CASSNLDRGIETQCF

d_gene: .
j_gene: TRBJ1-4
v_gene: TRBV6-5
CDR3aa: CASSSSTVNEKLFF

d_gene: TRBD1
j_gene: TRBJ1-1
v_gene: TRBV5-6
CDR3aa: CASSLEDRENTEAFF

d_gene: TRBD2
j_gene: TRBJ2-3
v_gene: TRBV12-3/TRBV12-4
CDR3aa: CASGTSGAPDTQYF

d_gene: .
j_gene: TRBJ1-4
v_gene: TRBV7-9
CDR3aa: CASRDTTFKIGLSDEKLFF

d_gene: .
j_gene: TRBJ2-1
v_gene: TRBV27
CDR3aa: CASSLNPGTHSYNEQFF

d_gene: .
j_gene: TRBJ2-3
v_gene: TRBV7-2
CDR3aa: CASSFGITRGPFTDTQYF

d_gene: TRBD2
j_gene: TRBJ2-3
v_gene: TRBV2
CDR3aa: CASSEAASGSSPDTQYF

d_gene: TRBD1
j_gene: TRBJ1-2
v_gene: TRBV28
CDR3aa: CASSLPPGGGYGYTF

d_gene: TRBD1
j_gene: TRBJ1-5
v_gene: TRBV19
CDR3aa: CASSLQGALGNQPQHF

d_gene: .
j_gene: TRBJ1-5
v_gene: TRBV27
CDR3aa: CASSSLETLLHQPQHF

d_gene: .
j_gene: TRBJ1-1
v_gene: TRBV5-4
CDR3aa: CASSFFGGRTEAFF

d_gene: .
j_gene: TRBJ2-7
v_gene: TRBV4-3
CDR3aa: CASSQDLGGGEYF

d_gene: .
j_gene: TRBJ2-5
v_gene: TRBV29-1
CDR3aa: CSAPGTLQETQYF

d_gene: .
j_gene: TRBJ1-1
v_gene: TRBV2
CDR3aa: CASSATDGATGAFF

d_gene: .
j_gene: TRBJ1-5
v_gene: TRBV2
CDR3aa: CASSDQRDLPQHF

d_gene: .
j_gene: TRBJ2-4
v_gene: TRBV6-5
CDR3aa: CASSYSMASVGKNIQYF

d_gene: TRBD1
j_gene: TRBJ2-3
v_gene: TRBV6-2/TRBV6-3
CDR3aa: CASSYSRDRGHTDTQYF

d_gene: .
j_gene: TRBJ2-3
v_gene: TRBV4-2
CDR3aa: CASSETGSPPDTQYF

d_gene: TRBD1
j_gene: TRBJ2-5
v_gene: TRBV12-3/TRBV12-4
CDR3aa: CASSPGQGLETQYF

d_gene: .
j_gene: TRBJ2-3
v_gene: TRBV9
CDR3aa: CASSKTTGFMTHTDTQYF

d_gene: .
j_gene: TRBJ2-3
v_gene: TRBV4-3
CDR3aa: CASSQVGPTDTQYF

d_gene: TRBD2
j_gene: TRBJ2-7
v_gene: TRBV25-1
CDR3aa: CASSLAGEFSYEQYF

d_gene: .
j_gene: TRBJ2-3
v_gene: TRBV29-1
CDR3aa: CSVAPTDTQYF

d_gene: TRBD1
j_gene: TRBJ1-5
v_gene: TRBV5-1
CDR3aa: CASSSWTGGNQPQHF

d_gene: .
j_gene: TRBJ1-5
v_gene: TRBV5-6
CDR3aa: CASSLRGTNQPQHF

d_gene: TRBD1
j_gene: TRBJ1-1
v_gene: TRBV19
CDR3aa: CASSIWTGRNTEAFF

d_gene: TRBD2
j_gene: TRBJ2-1
v_gene: TRBV7-9
CDR3aa: CASSLPRASGVDNEQFF

d_gene: .
j_gene: TRBJ1-4
v_gene: TRBV2
CDR3aa: CASSEISNNEKLFF

d_gene: .
j_gene: TRBJ1-1
v_gene: TRBV7-6
CDR3aa: CASSSEVGMNTEAFF

d_gene: TRBD2
j_gene: TRBJ2-3
v_gene: TRBV29-1
CDR3aa: CSFSRGLAGDTDTQYF

d_gene: TRBD1
j_gene: TRBJ2-1
v_gene: TRBV13
CDR3aa: CASSLGQGNYNEQFF

d_gene: .
j_gene: TRBJ2-5
v_gene: TRBV4-3
CDR3aa: CASSQDPGGSPGTQYF

d_gene: TRBD1
j_gene: TRBJ1-6
v_gene: TRBV3-1
CDR3aa: CASSHFTRDRYNSPLHF

d_gene: .
j_gene: TRBJ1-3
v_gene: TRBV21-1
CDR3aa: CASSKVAGSLLSGNTVYF

d_gene: .
j_gene: TRBJ1-6
v_gene: TRBV9
CDR3aa: CASSTNEYSPLHF

d_gene: TRBD1
j_gene: TRBJ2-4
v_gene: TRBV3-1
CDR3aa: CASSQSRGPAKNIQYF

d_gene: TRBD1
j_gene: TRBJ2-7
v_gene: TRBV2
CDR3aa: CASSDGQGPYEQYF

d_gene: .
j_gene: TRBJ2-2
v_gene: TRBV4-2
CDR3aa: CATDPGAGELFF

d_gene: TRBD2
j_gene: TRBJ2-2
v_gene: TRBV7-2
CDR3aa: CASSPWTSGPVFGELFF

d_gene: .
j_gene: TRBJ2-3
v_gene: TRBV20-1
CDR3aa: CSARDGGAGTGTQYF

d_gene: .
j_gene: TRBJ1-6
v_gene: TRBV9
CDR3aa: CASSPSSTGVGSPLHF

d_gene: TRBD1
j_gene: TRBJ1-2
v_gene: TRBV12-3/TRBV12-4
CDR3aa: CASSFGQETYGYTF

d_gene: .
j_gene: TRBJ2-7
v_gene: TRBV5-3
CDR3aa: CASSTQMRGYEKYF

d_gene: TRBD2
j_gene: TRBJ2-3
v_gene: TRBV24-1
CDR3aa: CATSDGLAEPYTDTQYF

d_gene: TRBD2
j_gene: TRBJ2-7
v_gene: TRBV27
CDR3aa: CASSLGAGAGEQYF

d_gene: .
j_gene: TRBJ2-5
v_gene: TRBV7-2
CDR3aa: CASSQGPPGNQETQYF

d_gene: TRBD2
j_gene: TRBJ2-7
v_gene: TRBV9
CDR3aa: CACNATASGRASYEQYF

d_gene: TRBD2
j_gene: TRBJ2-4
v_gene: TRBV12-3/TRBV12-4
CDR3aa: CASSFNSGGVAKNIQYF

d_gene: .
j_gene: TRBJ2-3
v_gene: TRBV14
CDR3aa: CASSQLWNVGPGDTQYF

d_gene: .
j_gene: TRBJ2-7
v_gene: TRBV27
CDR3aa: CASGQFMGYEQYF

d_gene: .
j_gene: TRBJ2-7
v_gene: TRBV20-1
CDR3aa: CSARGGFAYEQYF

d_gene: TRBD2
j_gene: TRBJ2-7
v_gene: TRBV14
CDR3aa: CASSQDVGASGHYEQYF

d_gene: .
j_gene: TRBJ1-2
v_gene: TRBV29-1
CDR3aa: CSVEGTVNLNYGYTF

d_gene: TRBD1
j_gene: TRBJ1-6
v_gene: TRBV14
CDR3aa: CASSQSHDRVSSYNSPLHF

d_gene: .
j_gene: TRBJ2-1
v_gene: TRBV6-2/TRBV6-3
CDR3aa: CASSKQGYNEQFF